This T cell receptor (beta chain) was recovered during a study of CD8+ T cells in alopecia areata. Study at large: The drug, tofacitinib, lasted 6 to 18 months, followed by 6 months off drug. Study findings and constraints: In scalp and blood, many expanded lesional clones persisted during tofacitinib.

TCR sequencing used cDNA made by reverse transcription of extracted RNA. Produced via immunoSEQ multiplex PCR; TCRdb's table is partial and in-frame only. The sample includes 110,000 or so clones, 50% to 75% of them seen just once. In the case of this clone: Its target is not known.

Stated treatment: oral pan-JAK inhibitor, 5-10 mg twice daily. J lost 0 bases, V lost 7 bases, and 4 bases had no gene match. The CDR3 has 13 amino acids. Germline assignment: CDR1 SQVTM and CDR2 ANQGSEA. This rearrangement joins TRBV29-1 to TRBJ1-1; the match to TRBD1 covers 8 bases. This receptor was identified in a human donor with alopecia areata. This material consisted of CD8+ T cells sorted from blood, taken at week 4, from a patient treated with tofacitinib. Here the CDR3 DNA reads TGCAGCGACCAGGGGGCTATGAACACTGAAGCTTTCTTT. It specifies CSDQGAMNTEAFF.